The 7 T cell receptor beta chains presented below share a single source sample, sequenced in a study of shared clonotypes between healthy human individuals. The repertoire was sequenced with immunoSEQ multiplex PCR; TCRdb's copy has only in-frame clones and lacks some. The sample holds around 430,000 clones, more than 75% seen once. Sequencing used PBMCs. The source is a woman in her 40s in good health. Some clones in this sample may be carry-over from other donors' samples.

V usage is TRBV7-3 and J usage is TRBJ2-3; TRBD2 aligns across 10 bases. Per germline, CDR1 SGHTA and CDR2 FQGTGA. Trimming cost V 5 bases and J 2 bases; bases outside gene matches: 4. The CDR3 covers 15 residues. The CDR3 bases are TGTGCCAGCAGCGACAGCGGGAGGGACACAGATACGCAGTATTTT. It specifies CASSDSGRDTDTQYF.

As concerns this clone: This sample includes further DNA sequences coding for the same CDR3. The CDR3 spells CASSLATTSTDTQYF. Here the CDR3 DNA reads TGCGCCAGCAGCTTAGCGACAACTAGCACAGATACGCAGTATTTT. The genes are TRBV5-1 and TRBJ2-3; D ambiguous. The CDR3 is 15 amino acids. Germline loops: CDR1 SGHRS, CDR2 YFSETQ. V lost 2 bases, J lost 0 bases, and 10 bases lay in between. Looking up the rest from reference TRBV5-1 and TRBJ2-3 gives the full variable domain: KAGVTQTPRYLIKTRGQQVTLSCSPISGHRSVSWYQQTPGQGLQFLFEYFSETQRNKGNFPGRFSGRQFSNSRSEMNVSTLELGDSALYLCASSLATTSTDTQYFGPGTRLTVL.

This chain uses TRBV27 with TRBJ2-3, with TRBD1 as a possible D gene (5 bases). The length of the CDR3 is 14 residues. V lost 5 bases and J 2 bases, leaving 11 bases between the germline ends. Germline CDR1 and CDR2: MNHEY and SMNVEV (reference sequence). CDR3 residues: CASSTTGYTDTQYF. In DNA form, the CDR3 reads TGTGCCAGCAGTACAACAGGTTACACAGATACGCAGTATTTT.

The V gene is TRBV5-1, the J gene TRBJ2-3, with D unclear. Germline loops: CDR1 SGHRS, CDR2 YFSETQ. The CDR3 has 16 residues. Trimming cost V 0 bases and J 2 bases, with 13 bases left between them. The CDR3 loop reads CASSLAASHATDTQYF. In nucleotides, the CDR3 is TGCGCCAGCAGCTTGGCTGCCTCCCACGCCACAGATACGCAGTATTTT.

The rearrangement links TRBV27 to TRBJ1-5; TRBD1 is a possible D gene (5 bases). The CDR3 runs 14 residues. V was trimmed by 4 bases and J by 7 bases, leaving 14 bases between them. Germline V lookup: CDR1 MNHEY, CDR2 SMNVEV (reference sequence). The CDR3 loop reads CASSSVVRGQPQHF. Written as DNA, the CDR3 is TGTGCCAGCAGTTCAGTCGTCCGGGGCCAGCCCCAGCATTTT.

The rearrangement links TRBV10-3 to TRBJ1-6; D perhaps matches TRBD1 (5 bases). The CDR3 has 18 residues. Trimming removed 3 bases at V and 1 base at J, with 16 bases between. Germline V gene sequence: CDR1 ENHRY, CDR2 SYGVKD. The CDR3 nucleotides read TGTGCCATCAGTGAAGGCAGGGCTATAGCGTCCTATAATTCACCCCTCCACTTT. Residues: CAISEGRAIASYNSPLHF.

This sequence joins TRBV27 and TRBJ2-2; perhaps TRBD1 as D (7 bases). Deletions cut 8 bases from V and 4 bases from J, with 14 bases between. Per the germline V gene, CDR1 is MNHEY and CDR2 is SMNVEV (reference sequence). This CDR3 is built from 14 residues. The CDR3 DNA follows: TGTGCCAGCGCGGGACAGAGATTCACCGGGGAGCTGTTTTTT. It translates to CASAGQRFTGELFF.